These 28 T cell receptor beta chains originate from one sample sequenced in a study of blood T cell repertoires in COVID-19. Clones were read by immunoSEQ multiplex PCR, and TCRdb kept only the in-frame ones, dropping some. The data show 200,000 to 300,000 clones, 84% seen once. Sequenced sample: peripheral blood. Receptor source: a woman aged 35 to 49 who had recovered from COVID-19.

The chain uses TRBV19 and TRBJ2-7; D is possibly TRBD1 (6 bases). The germline CDR1 and CDR2 sequences are LNHDA and SQIVND (reference sequence). The CDR3 sequence is 14 residues long. The V gene lost 8 bases and the J gene lost 2 bases, with 16 bases spanning the gap. The CDR3 sequence is CASCQGTGPYEQYF. CDR3 nucleotides: TGTGCCAGTTGCCAAGGTACAGGGCCCTACGAGCAGTACTTC.

The gene calls are TRBV29-1 and TRBJ1-2; D unclear. Germline V gene lookup returns CDR1 SQVTM and CDR2 ANQGSEA. The germline V and J ends were trimmed by 3 bases and 0 bases, with 11 bases remaining between them. The CDR3 consists of 14 residues. As DNA, the CDR3 is TGCAGCGTTGATAAACAGCTTACTAACTATGGCTACACCTTC. Amino acid sequence: CSVDKQLTNYGYTF.

The chain couples TRBV5-6 to TRBJ1-2; unclear D gene. This CDR3 spans 15 amino acids. Germline CDR1 SGHDT, CDR2 YYEEEE. The V and J ends lost 0 bases and 2 bases respectively, with 11 bases between them. The CDR3 DNA reads as TGTGCCAGCAGCTTGGAGGAGCCGTGGAACTATGGCTACACCTTC. It is translated as CASSLEEPWNYGYTF.

This clone was found once. The chain joins TRBV6-4 to TRBJ1-5; D possibly corresponds to TRBD1 (5 bases). Germline CDR1 MRHNA, CDR2 SNTAGT. The CDR3 is 15 residues long. V dropped 4 bases and J dropped 6 bases, with 16 bases sitting between them. The CDR3 DNA sequence: TGTGCCAGCAGTGCCAGGGAGGGGCCTGGTCAGCCCCAGCATTTT. Residues: CASSAREGPGQPQHF.

The chain combines TRBV18 with TRBJ2-1; 15 bases match TRBD2. Germline V CDR1 and CDR2: KGHSH, LQKENI. The CDR3 loop spans 19 amino acids. The junction had 15 bases not matched to a gene; V was cut back by 5 bases and J by 7 bases. DNA for the CDR3: TGTGCCAGCTCATCGCGGACTAGCGGGGGGGCCCCGGAATTGAATGAGCAGTTCTTC. It specifies CASSSRTSGGAPELNEQFF. Full variable domain (rest looked up from reference TRBV18 and TRBJ2-1): NAGVMQNPRHLVRRRGQEARLRCSPMKGHSHVYWYRQLPEEGLKFMVYLQKENIIDESGMPKERFSAEFPKEGPSILRIQQVVRGDSAAYFCASSSRTSGGAPELNEQFFGPGTRLTVL.

V and J are TRBV5-1 and TRBJ2-7; D is possibly TRBD2 (6 bases). The CDR3 totals 15 residues. Germline V lookup: CDR1 SGHRS, CDR2 YFSETQ. V lost 4 bases and J lost 5, with 19 bases in between. As DNA, the CDR3 is TGCGCCAGCAGCCTGGGCCCCGGGAGACGGGACGAGCAGTACTTC. It specifies CASSLGPGRRDEQYF.

The chain links TRBV7-8 to TRBJ2-4; 10 bases match TRBD2. The CDR3 has 16 residues. J gave up 4 bases and V 0 bases, and 3 bases lay outside the gene matches. Per the germline V gene, CDR1 is SGHVS and CDR2 is FQNEAQ. The DNA for the CDR3 is TGTGCCAGCAGCTTAGCCCTAGCGGGAGCTAAAAACATTCAGTACTTC. This codes for CASSLALAGAKNIQYF.

The V gene is TRBV21-1, the J gene TRBJ1-2; the table's D call of TRBD1 was not tested on the DNA. TRBV21-1 is tagged as a pseudogene. There are 14 residues in the CDR3. CDR3 nucleotide sequence: TGTGCCAGCAGCAGTTCTCCAGTCAACTATGGCTACACCTTC. Its protein product is CASSSSPVNYGYTF.

J is TRBJ2-7 and V is TRBV20-1; maybe TRBD1 (5 bases). V lost 7 bases and J lost 2, with 9 bases in between. Looked up from germline, CDR1 is DFQATT and CDR2 is SNEGSKA (reference sequence). The CDR3 runs to 11 residues. The CDR3 sequence: CSGDSPYEQYF. CDR3 bases: TGCAGTGGTGACAGCCCCTACGAGCAGTACTTC.

This clone was seen only a few times. V usage is TRBV5-4 and J usage is TRBJ2-5; 11 bases match TRBD1. The CDR3 is 16 amino acids. Trimming cost V 4 bases and J 5 bases; bases outside gene matches: 10. Per germline, CDR1 SGHNT and CDR2 YYREEE (reference sequence). CDR3 in DNA: TGTGCCAGCAGCCCTAGGACAGGGGGCGCAGGGGAGACCCAGTACTTC. Amino acid sequence: CASSPRTGGAGETQYF. Using reference TRBV5-4 and TRBJ2-5 for the parts outside the CDR3, the full variable domain is ETGVTQSPTHLIKTRGQQVTLRCSSQSGHNTVSWYQQALGQGPQFIFQYYREEENGRGNFPPRFSGLQFPNYSSELNVNALELDDSALYLCASSPRTGGAGETQYFGPGTRLLVL.

This chain links TRBV28 with TRBJ1-1, with D unresolved. The CDR3 loop spans 14 amino acids. CDR1 is MDHEN, CDR2 SYDVKM, per germline. V lost 7 bases and J 4 bases, leaving 16 bases between the germline ends. The CDR3 here is CASTPTGTGTEAFF. The CDR3, as DNA: TGTGCCAGCACCCCGACGGGTACGGGCACTGAAGCTTTCTTT.

This chain joins TRBV28 and TRBJ1-2; D call uncertain. V lost 6 bases and J lost 8, with 10 bases in between. This CDR3 has 11 amino acids. CDR1 is MDHEN and CDR2 is SYDVKM in the germline V gene. The CDR3, as DNA: TGTGCCAGCAGCCTCAGGAGGGGCTACACCTTC. Residues: CASSLRRGYTF.

The chain combines TRBV10-3 with TRBJ2-1; the match to TRBD2 covers 11 bases. The trim removed 3 bases at V and 7 bases at J, leaving 11 bases unmatched. Germline V gene lookup returns CDR1 ENHRY and CDR2 SYGVKD. The CDR3 has 17 amino acids. CDR3 coding DNA: TGTGCCATCAGTGAACCCCGTAGCGGGGGGGCCGTGAATGAGCAGTTCTTC. Protein product: CAISEPRSGGAVNEQFF.

This chain joins TRBV4-2 and TRBJ2-1; D might be TRBD2 (6 bases). CDR1 and CDR2 (germline): LGHNA, YNFKEQ. Trimming took off 1 base at V and 6 bases at J, with 19 bases between the two ends. CDR3 length: 17 amino acids. Here the CDR3 DNA reads TGTGCCAGCAGCCAAGGTGGGCGGCGCGGGGTCGTCAATGAGCAGTTCTTC. Amino acids: CASSQGGRRGVVNEQFF.

The chain couples TRBV10-3 to TRBJ1-3; D call uncertain. V was shortened by 8 bases and J by 4 bases, with 9 bases between the two germline ends. The length of the CDR3 is 12 residues. From germline, CDR1 is ENHRY and CDR2 SYGVKD. The CDR3 reads CAIGSQGNTIYF. CDR3 coding DNA: TGTGCCATCGGCTCCCAGGGAAACACCATATATTTT.

J is TRBJ2-1 and V is TRBV4-1, with TRBD1 matching 8 bases. This CDR3 spans 18 amino acids. V lost 4 bases to trimming and J lost 10 bases; unmatched junction nucleotides: 21. Germline V gene lookup returns CDR1 MGHRA and CDR2 YSYEKL. CDR3 sequence: CASSRKSLPGQAVLEQFF. The CDR3 region has the DNA TGCGCCAGCAGCCGAAAATCTCTCCCGGGACAGGCAGTTTTAGAGCAGTTCTTC.

This clone appeared many times. This sequence joins TRBV4-1 and TRBJ2-6, with TRBD2 matching over 10 bases. V shed 4 bases, J shed 1 base, and the junction held 10 bases outside the gene matches. The CDR3 consists of 19 residues. Germline loops: CDR1 MGHRA, CDR2 YSYEKL. This CDR3 reads CASSPDRASGGSGANVLTF. CDR3 DNA: TGCGCCAGCAGCCCAGATAGGGCTAGCGGGGGATCTGGGGCCAACGTCCTGACTTTC.

The chain combines TRBV18 with TRBJ1-1; D possibly corresponds to TRBD1 (5 bases). The length of the CDR3 is 12 residues. Germline CDR1 is KGHSH and CDR2 is LQKENI. The V and J ends lost 3 bases and 13 bases respectively, with 15 bases between them. CDR3 coding DNA: TGTGCCAGCTCACCCCAAGGGGAATTTGGTTTCTTT. It is translated as CASSPQGEFGFF.

The chain employs TRBV7-3 and TRBJ2-3, with D possibly being TRBD1 (5 bases). CDR1 SGHTA and CDR2 FQGTGA come from the germline V gene. V lost 3 bases and J 2 bases, leaving 12 bases between the germline ends. The CDR3 has 15 residues. The CDR3 DNA follows: TGTGCCAGCAGCTTCGGGCCCAGGGACACAGATACGCAGTATTTT. It specifies CASSFGPRDTDTQYF.

The chain recombines TRBV6-5 with TRBJ1-5; 8 positions agree with TRBD1. V trimming: 7 bases; J trimming: 3 bases; junction bases outside the gene matches: 8. There are 15 residues in the CDR3. Germline CDR1 MNHEY, CDR2 SVGAGI. CDR3 in DNA: TGTGCCAGCATCATGGACAGGGCAAACAATCAGCCCCAGCATTTT. It is translated as CASIMDRANNQPQHF.

The chain is built from TRBV7-9 and TRBJ2-3, with 8 bases that match TRBD2. The CDR3 totals 13 residues. From germline, CDR1 is SEHNR and CDR2 FQNEAQ (reference sequence). Trimming removed 6 bases from V and 4 bases from J; junction bases left unmatched: 3. CDR3 region: CASSLTSADTQYF. In nucleotides, the CDR3 is TGTGCCAGCAGTTTGACTAGCGCAGATACGCAGTATTTT.

CDR3 bases: TGCGCCAGCAGCCAAAACTCGTATGGCTACACCTTC. Protein sequence: CASSQNSYGYTF. The genes are TRBV4-1 and TRBJ1-2; D is unclear. The CDR3 is 12 amino acids. V dropped 2 bases and J dropped 5 bases, with 6 bases sitting between them. The germline CDR1 and CDR2 sequences are MGHRA and YSYEKL.

The rearrangement uses TRBV10-1 and TRBJ2-7; D might be TRBD2 (5 bases). CDR1 and CDR2 from the germline V gene are WNHNN and SYGVQD (reference sequence). The CDR3 is 14 residues long. The V end was cut by 6 bases, the J end by 4 bases, with 16 bases between. The CDR3 region has the DNA TGCGCCAGCAGCCAACAGATTGGGAGATACGAGCAGTACTTC. Amino acids: CASSQQIGRYEQYF.

The J gene is TRBJ2-7, the V gene TRBV7-9; TRBD2 is a possible D gene (5 bases). This CDR3 is 13 amino acids long. V lost 5 bases to trimming and J lost 3 bases, with 11 bases between them. The germline gives CDR1 SEHNR, CDR2 FQNEAQ (reference sequence). In nucleotides, the CDR3 is TGTGCCAGCAGCCCCCGGGGAAACTACGAGCAGTACTTC. Its translation: CASSPRGNYEQYF.

V is TRBV18 and J is TRBJ2-3, with a possible D match to TRBD1 (6 bases). Germline values: CDR1 KGHSH, CDR2 LQKENI. The CDR3 has 16 amino acids. Between the trimmed V and J ends, which lost 5 bases and 0 bases, there was a span of 15 bases. In DNA, the CDR3 is TGTGCCAGCTCAATCCCGGGCACAGGGAGCACAGATACGCAGTATTTT. Encoded protein: CASSIPGTGSTDTQYF.

The chain joins TRBV10-3 to TRBJ1-1; perhaps TRBD1 as D (6 bases). CDR3 length: 13 amino acids. V lost 10 bases, J lost 5 bases, and 17 bases lay in between. Germline CDR1 is ENHRY and CDR2 is SYGVKD. The CDR3 bases are TGTGCCACCAAGACAGGAGGTTTGACTGAAGCTTTCTTT. It yields the protein CATKTGGLTEAFF.

The V and J genes are TRBV12-3 or TRBV12-4 and TRBJ1-2; D ambiguous. This CDR3 region has 13 residues. V lost 7 bases and J lost 4, with 13 bases in between. DNA of the CDR3: TGTGCCAGCACAACAAGCGTTTCCTATGGCTACACCTTC. It encodes CASTTSVSYGYTF.

In this sample, this clone turned up once. The rearrangement joins TRBV5-1 to TRBJ2-1; D call uncertain. Germline V gene lookup returns CDR1 SGHRS and CDR2 YFSETQ. CDR3 length: 13 residues. Trimming cost V 2 bases and J 0 bases, with 3 bases left between them. The CDR3: CASSFYSYNEQFF. CDR3 nucleotides: TGCGCCAGCAGCTTTTACTCCTACAATGAGCAGTTCTTC.